The T cell receptor beta chain under discussion was sequenced for a study of early T cells in non-severe SARS-CoV-2 infection. At the level of the study: The study sequenced bulk RNA from unsorted whole blood, with chains unpaired.

Study outcomes and limitations: The study's VDJdb matching favored anti-spike CD8 responses and missed private and CD4 specificities.

CDR1 SGHRS and CDR2 YFSETQ come from the germline V gene. V was cut by 1 base and J by 2 bases, with 22 bases left in between. The CDR3 sequence is 18 residues long. This clonotype was picked up many times. The antigen is not known. Separate cDNA molecules each had unique molecular identifiers attached to them. Each CDR3 protein is one row after TCRdb ran MiXCR on the 5' RACE reads. The sample lists 55,000 to 65,000 distinct CDR3 sequences, 8.5% to 10% occurring once. This chain joins TRBV5-1 and TRBJ2-7; D is uncertain. Specimen: whole blood. The clonotype was recovered from an adult who was a healthcare worker with PCR-confirmed SARS-CoV-2 infection or an uninfected control (not recorded which). The CDR3 protein is CASSLPNGPSNRPYEQYF. The CDR3 nucleotides are TGCGCCAGCAGCTTGCCTAACGGACCGTCCAACCGACCCTACGAGCAGTACTTC.